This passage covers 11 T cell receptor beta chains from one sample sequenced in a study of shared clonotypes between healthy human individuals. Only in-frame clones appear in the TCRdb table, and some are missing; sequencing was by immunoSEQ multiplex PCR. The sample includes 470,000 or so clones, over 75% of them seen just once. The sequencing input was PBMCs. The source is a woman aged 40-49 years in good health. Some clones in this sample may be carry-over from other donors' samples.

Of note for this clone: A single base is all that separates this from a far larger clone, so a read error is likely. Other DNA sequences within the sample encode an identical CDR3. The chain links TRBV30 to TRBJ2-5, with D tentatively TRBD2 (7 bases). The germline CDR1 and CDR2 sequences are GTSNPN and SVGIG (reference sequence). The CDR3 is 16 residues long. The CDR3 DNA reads TGTGCCTGGAGTGTAGGGGGGGTAACGGGGCAAGAGACACAGTACTTC. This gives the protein CAWSVGGVTGQETQYF.

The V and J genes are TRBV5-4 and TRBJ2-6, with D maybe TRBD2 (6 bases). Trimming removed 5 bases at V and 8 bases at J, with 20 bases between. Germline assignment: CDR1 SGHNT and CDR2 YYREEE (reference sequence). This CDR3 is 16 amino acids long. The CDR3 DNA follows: TGTGCCAGCAGGGGCAGCGGGCTCTCTTGGTCCAACGTCCTGACTTTC. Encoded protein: CASRGSGLSWSNVLTF.

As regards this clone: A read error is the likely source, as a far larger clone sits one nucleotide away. The CDR3: CASSLEGAGNIIYF. CDR3 coding DNA: TGTGCCAGCAGCCTCGAAGGGGCGGGAAACATCATATATTTT. J is TRBJ1-3 and V is TRBV5-6; D perhaps matches TRBD1 (5 bases). CDR1 and CDR2 (germline): SGHDT, YYEEEE. This CDR3 is 14 amino acids long. Drawing the rest from reference TRBV5-6 and TRBJ1-3, the complete variable domain is DAGVTQSPTHLIKTRGQQVTLRCSPKSGHDTVSWYQQALGQGPQFIFQYYEEEERQRGNFPDRFSGHQFPNYSSELNVNALLLGDSALYLCASSLEGAGNIIYFGEGSWLTVV.

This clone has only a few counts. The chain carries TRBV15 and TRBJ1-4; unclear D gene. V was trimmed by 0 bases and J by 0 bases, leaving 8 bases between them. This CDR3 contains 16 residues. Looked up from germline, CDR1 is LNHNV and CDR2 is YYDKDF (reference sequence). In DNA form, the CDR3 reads TGTGCCACCAGCAGAGATTTGGGTGCAACTAATGAAAAACTGTTTTTT. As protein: CATSRDLGATNEKLFF.

In DNA form, the CDR3 reads TGTGCCAGCAGTTTGTACGGGGAGCAGTTCTTC. Protein: CASSLYGEQFF. The chain employs TRBV28 and TRBJ2-1, with D hard to call. This CDR3 has 11 amino acids. Germline CDR1 and CDR2: MDHEN and SYDVKM. Trimming removed 3 bases from V and 10 bases from J, with 7 bases in between. The whole variable domain, filled in from reference TRBV28 and TRBJ2-1, reads DVKVTQSSRYLVKRTGEKVFLECVQDMDHENMFWYRQDPGLGLRLIYFSYDVKMKEKGDIPEGYSVSREKKERFSLILESASTNQTSMYLCASSLYGEQFFGPGTRLTVL.

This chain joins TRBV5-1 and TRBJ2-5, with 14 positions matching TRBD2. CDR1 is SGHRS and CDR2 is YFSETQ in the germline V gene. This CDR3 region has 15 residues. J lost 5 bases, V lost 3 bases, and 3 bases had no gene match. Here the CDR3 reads CASSWRLAGGETQYF. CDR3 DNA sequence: TGCGCCAGCAGCTGGAGACTAGCGGGAGGGGAGACCCAGTACTTC. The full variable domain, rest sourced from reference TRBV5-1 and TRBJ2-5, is KAGVTQTPRYLIKTRGQQVTLSCSPISGHRSVSWYQQTPGQGLQFLFEYFSETQRNKGNFPGRFSGRQFSNSRSEMNVSTLELGDSALYLCASSWRLAGGETQYFGPGTRLLVL.

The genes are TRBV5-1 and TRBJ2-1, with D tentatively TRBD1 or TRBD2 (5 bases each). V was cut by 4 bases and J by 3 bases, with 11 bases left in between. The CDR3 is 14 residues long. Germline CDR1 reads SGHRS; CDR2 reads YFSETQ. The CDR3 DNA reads TGCGCCAGCAGCCAACTAGACAGCTACAATGAGCAGTTCTTC. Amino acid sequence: CASSQLDSYNEQFF.

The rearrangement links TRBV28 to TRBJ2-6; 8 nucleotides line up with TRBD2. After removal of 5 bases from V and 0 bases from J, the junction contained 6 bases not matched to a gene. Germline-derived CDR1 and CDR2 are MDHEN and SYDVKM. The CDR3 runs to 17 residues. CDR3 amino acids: CASSSGSVGSGANVLTF. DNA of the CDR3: TGTGCCAGCAGTAGCGGGAGCGTTGGCTCTGGGGCCAACGTCCTGACTTTC.

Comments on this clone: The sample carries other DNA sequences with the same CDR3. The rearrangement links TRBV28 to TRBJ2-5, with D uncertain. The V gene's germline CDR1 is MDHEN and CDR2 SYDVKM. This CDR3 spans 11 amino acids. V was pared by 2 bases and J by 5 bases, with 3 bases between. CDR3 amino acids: CASSLAETQYF. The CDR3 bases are TGTGCCAGCAGTTTAGCCGAGACCCAGTACTTC.

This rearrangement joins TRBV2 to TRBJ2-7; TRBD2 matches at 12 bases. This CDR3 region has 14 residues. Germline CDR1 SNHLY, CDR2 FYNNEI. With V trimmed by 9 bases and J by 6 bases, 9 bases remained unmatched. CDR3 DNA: TGTGCCAGGGACACGACTAGCGGGAGTTGCGAGCAGTACTTC. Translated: CARDTTSGSCEQYF.

This chain's CDR3 is CSVEAEAGFF. CDR3 bases: TGCAGCGTTGAAGCCGAGGCCGGGTTCTTT. The rearrangement uses TRBV29-1 and TRBJ1-1; no reliable D call. Germline CDR1 and CDR2: SQVTM and ANQGSEA. With 1 base removed from V and 14 bases from J, the gap between germline ends came to 11 bases. CDR3 length: 10 residues.